This T cell receptor beta chain was retrieved from a study of T-cell memory formation after mild COVID-19. The CDR3 has 13 amino acids. Between the trimmed V and J ends, which lost 6 bases and 2 bases, there was a span of 11 bases. A 5'RACE reaction primed in the constant segment made cDNA libraries of TCR alpha and TCR beta, and these carried sample barcodes and UMIs. TCRdb re-called the 5' RACE reads with MiXCR, one entry per CDR3 protein. Of fewer than 250,000 distinct CDR3 sequences in the sample, less than 20% were seen once. There are a few counts of this clonotype. The V gene is TRBV12-3 or TRBV12-4, the J gene TRBJ2-7, with a weak D call TRBD2 (5 bases). The receptor was derived from an adult woman who had mild COVID-19 (a few samples of this study predate the infection). Cell type and time point are not known. The sequencing input was PBMCs or a T cell subset sorted from them (not recorded which). The CDR3, as DNA: TGTGCCAGCAGCTCCGGGAAGACCTACGAGCAGTACTTC. Amino acids: CASSSGKTYEQYF.